These 14 T cell receptor beta chains came from one sample sequenced in a study of blood T cell repertoires in COVID-19. The protocol was immunoSEQ multiplex PCR, while the TCRdb copy is restricted to in-frame clones and leaves out a portion. Of about 180,000 clones in the sample, about 83% were seen once. Sequenced: PBMCs or T cells enriched from blood (not recorded which). The source is a woman aged 25 to 45 who had recovered from COVID-19.

There are a few counts of this clone. The genes are TRBV28 and TRBJ2-7, with D perhaps matching TRBD2 (5 bases). Looked up from germline, CDR1 is MDHEN and CDR2 is SYDVKM. The CDR3 totals 14 residues. Trimming removed 5 bases at V and 6 bases at J, with 17 bases between. This chain's CDR3 is CASSPRWRLGEQYF. The CDR3 DNA is TGTGCCAGCAGTCCCCGGTGGAGGCTTGGCGAGCAGTACTTC.

V usage is TRBV27 and J usage is TRBJ1-5; 9 nucleotides match TRBD1. With V trimmed by 7 bases and J by 10 bases, 14 bases remained unmatched. The CDR3 spans 15 residues. Germline CDR1 is MNHEY and CDR2 is SMNVEV (reference sequence). CDR3 bases: TGTGCCAGCACCCCAACGACAGGGGGGCAAGGACCCCAGCATTTT. It translates to CASTPTTGGQGPQHF.

The V call is TRBV7-6, the J call TRBJ2-3, with D maybe TRBD2 (5 bases). V dropped 5 bases and J dropped 5 bases, with 23 bases sitting between them. In germline, CDR1 is SGHVS, CDR2 FNYEAQ. The CDR3 runs to 17 residues. CDR3 protein: CASSPQPLGAPQDTQYF. The CDR3 DNA sequence: TGTGCCAGCAGCCCCCAACCACTAGGCGCCCCCCAAGATACGCAGTATTTT. The variable domain in full, completed from reference TRBV7-6 and TRBJ2-3, reads GAGVSQSPRYKVTKRGQDVALRCDPISGHVSLYWYRQALGQGPEFLTYFNYEAQQDKSGLPNDRFSAERPEGSISTLTIQRTEQRDSAMYRCASSPQPLGAPQDTQYFGPGTRLTVL.

The V call is TRBV10-1, the J call TRBJ2-7; D uncertain. Per germline, CDR1 WNHNN and CDR2 SYGVQD (reference sequence). Trimming left V 5 bases short and J 0 bases short, with 5 bases between. CDR3 length: 12 residues. The CDR3 is CASSPNSYEQYF. In DNA form, the CDR3 reads TGCGCCAGCAGTCCCAACTCCTACGAGCAGTACTTC.

This clone was counted once. This rearrangement joins TRBV5-1 to TRBJ1-6, with D possibly matching TRBD1 (5 bases). CDR3 size: 16 residues. V lost 1 base and J lost 7, with 15 bases in between. CDR1 is SGHRS, CDR2 YFSETQ, per germline. The CDR3 protein is CASSLNQGVENSPLHF. CDR3 coding DNA: TGCGCCAGCAGCTTGAATCAAGGGGTGGAGAATTCACCCCTCCACTTT.

V is TRBV5-5 and J is TRBJ2-3; 8 positions agree with TRBD1. The CDR3 is 13 amino acids. Germline-derived CDR1 and CDR2 are SGHKS and YYEKEE (reference sequence). The V gene end was trimmed by 0 bases and the J gene end by 10 bases; junction bases not matched to a gene: 4. CDR3 in amino acids: CASSLEGTGAQYF. Written as DNA, the CDR3 is TGTGCCAGCAGCTTGGAGGGGACAGGCGCGCAGTATTTT.

The chain recombines TRBV9 with TRBJ2-7; 7 nucleotides line up with TRBD2. V lost 6 bases to trimming and J lost 2 bases; unmatched junction nucleotides: 11. Germline V gene data show CDR1 as SGDLS and CDR2 as YYNGEE. This CDR3 has 15 residues. The CDR3 DNA sequence: TGTGCCAGCACCCTAGCGGCGGGAGAGGCCTACGAGCAGTACTTC. This translates into CASTLAAGEAYEQYF.

The DNA of the CDR3 is TGCGCCACCACTCCCCCGGACAGGGTCGACAAAACTTTCTTT. Its protein product is CATTPPDRVDKTFF. The chain has TRBV10-2 and TRBJ1-1; 8 nucleotides match TRBD1. CDR3 length: 14 residues. The J segment lost 12 bases and the V segment lost 10 bases, leaving 19 bases of the junction unmatched. Germline V lookup: CDR1 WSHSY, CDR2 SAAADI.

This rearrangement joins TRBV6-4 to TRBJ1-6; 7 positions agree with TRBD1. V shed 2 bases, J shed 3 bases, and the junction held 13 bases outside the gene matches. The V gene's germline CDR1 is MRHNA and CDR2 SNTAGT. The CDR3 is 19 amino acids. Written as DNA, the CDR3 is TGTGCCAGCAGTGACAGACAGGGATTATTCCTTTACTATAATTCACCCCTCCACTTT. This gives the protein CASSDRQGLFLYYNSPLHF.

Notes on this clone: At one end the junction does not follow the germline gene, possibly because of a read error. The rearrangement uses TRBV3-1 (or the pseudogene TRBV3-2) and TRBJ2-1; 8 positions agree with TRBD2. Germline lookup yields CDR1 LGHDT and CDR2 YNNKEL (reference sequence). The CDR3 loop spans 13 amino acids. CDR3 residues: CASRQEGGREQFF. In DNA form, the CDR3 reads TGTGCCAGCAGACAAGAAGGCGGGAGGGAGCAGTTCTTC.

The V gene is TRBV7-3, the J gene TRBJ2-5; D gene ambiguous. The CDR3 consists of 12 residues. V was cut by 8 bases and J by 0 bases, with 7 bases left in between. CDR1 is SGHTA and CDR2 is FQGTGA in the germline V gene. This CDR3 reads CASGRNQETQYF. Written as DNA, the CDR3 is TGTGCCAGCGGGCGCAACCAAGAGACCCAGTACTTC.

The chain carries TRBV7-9 and TRBJ1-1; no clear D. CDR1 is SEHNR, CDR2 FQNEAQ, per germline (reference sequence). This CDR3 has 12 amino acids. V was shortened by 7 bases and J by 2 bases, with 8 bases between the two germline ends. CDR3: CASKRSNTEAFF. CDR3 in DNA: TGTGCCAGCAAGAGGAGCAACACTGAAGCTTTCTTT.

The rearrangement links TRBV11-2 to TRBJ2-7, with a possible D match to TRBD2 (6 bases). CDR1 SGHAT and CDR2 FQNNGV come from the germline V gene. This CDR3 has 14 residues. Trimming took 4 bases from V and 4 from J, leaving 14 bases between them. The CDR3 here is CASSSWEVGYEQYF. CDR3 nucleotides: TGTGCCAGCAGCTCATGGGAGGTTGGGTACGAGCAGTACTTC.

This clone was seen a few times. V and J are TRBV6-6 and TRBJ1-6, with a tentative D call TRBD1 (6 bases). CDR3 length equals 15 residues. The germline V gene encodes CDR1 MNHNY and CDR2 SVGAGI (reference sequence). The ends were cut back, 5 bases at V and 7 bases at J, with 15 bases in the middle. The CDR3 bases are TGTGCCAGCAGTATAAACACAGGGCCAAATTCACCCCTCCACTTT. Its translation is CASSINTGPNSPLHF.